Below, one T cell receptor beta chain is given with its context. Its antigen remains unknown. This entry comes from a study of shared clonotypes between healthy human individuals. About the research overall: A couple of women and a few men aged 18 to 49 served as donors.

CD8 memory was a combination that joined CD45RO+ cells with CCR7-negative CD45RA+ TemRA cells. Study results and caveats: It was only blood that was sampled, and tissue repertoires likely differ. Large depth notwithstanding, sorted-subset sequencing proved incomplete by rarefaction.

The V end lost 2 bases, the J end lost 1 base, and 7 bases lay between the germline ends. The CDR3 is 14 residues long. CDR1 is SNHLY and CDR2 is FYNNEI in the germline V gene. Measured with immunoSEQ multiplex PCR; TCRdb has only the in-frame clones, and not every one. The repertoire holds roughly 400,000 clones, with just over 95% as singletons. This chain links TRBV2 with TRBJ2-3, with D uncertain. The material sequenced was memory CD8+ T cells sorted from blood. Stated subset: CD45RO+ cells pooled with CCR7-negative TemRA cells. This receptor was taken from a man aged 30-40 years in good health. CDR3 loop: CASSELGGTDTQYF. CDR3 bases: TGTGCCAGCAGTGAACTTGGCGGCACAGATACGCAGTATTTT.